The 8 T cell receptor beta chains listed next were all sequenced from one sample in a study of blood T cells in healthy people across ages. The authors ran a second PCR of about 7 to 12 cycles using a sample-barcoded 5' primer and a J-beta primer mix. TCRdb re-called the 5' RACE reads through MiXCR, storing one row per CDR3 protein. The sample lists roughly 1 million distinct CDR3 sequences; around 27% were seen once. This same sample was also taken into another study, of T cells of mothers and their children.

Sequenced: blood. These receptor sequences come from a girl aged 2 to 10 in good health.

CDR3 coding DNA: TGTGCCAGCATCAATAACAGGGGGACAGATACGCAGTATTTT. Amino acids: CASINNRGTDTQYF. The chain carries TRBV28 and TRBJ2-3; 8 bases map to TRBD1. The CDR3 sequence is 14 residues long. V dropped 7 bases and J dropped 3; count of bases not matched to a gene: 6. Germline V gene data show CDR1 as MDHEN and CDR2 as SYDVKM.

V is TRBV7-9 and J is TRBJ2-3; D not resolved. The CDR3 is made up of 14 amino acids. V lost 3 bases and J 6 bases, leaving 13 bases between the germline ends. Germline CDR1 reads SEHNR; CDR2 reads FQNEAQ (reference sequence). The CDR3 spells CASSFPATFDTQYF. As DNA, the CDR3 is TGTGCCAGCAGCTTTCCCGCGACATTCGATACGCAGTATTTT.

This clonotype occurred a few times. This chain joins TRBV20-1 and TRBJ1-2, with D perhaps TRBD1 (5 bases). Germline-derived CDR1 and CDR2 are DFQATT and SNEGSKA (reference sequence). The CDR3 is 10 residues long. Trimming cost V 6 bases and J 13 bases, with 15 bases left between them. The CDR3, as DNA: TGCAGTGCCCCGCTTCAGGGTGCCACCTTC. Translation: CSAPLQGATF.

This clonotype has just a few counts. This chain uses TRBV20-1 with TRBJ1-4; tentative D call: TRBD1 (5 bases). In germline, CDR1 is DFQATT, CDR2 SNEGSKA (reference sequence). This CDR3 has 12 residues. Trimming cost V 8 bases and J 7 bases, with 14 bases left between them. CDR3 DNA sequence: TGCAGTACCGGGACCTGGGGTGAAAAACTGTTTTTT. Protein product: CSTGTWGEKLFF.

With respect to this clonotype: Compared with germline, one end of the junction differs, possibly owing to a read error. V gene TRBV28 combines with J gene TRBJ2-5, with D uncertain. CDR1 MDHEN and CDR2 SYDVKM come from the germline V gene. This CDR3 region has 13 residues. The CDR3 here is CVSSFQGSGTQYF. DNA for the CDR3: TGTGTCAGCAGTTTTCAAGGGTCTGGGACCCAGTACTTC.

This clonotype was seen only a few times. The chain recombines TRBV29-1 with TRBJ2-5; D unclear. Deletions cut 6 bases from V and 4 bases from J, with 18 bases between. The CDR3 is made up of 14 amino acids. Germline V gene data show CDR1 as SQVTM and CDR2 as ANQGSEA. The CDR3 protein is CSVPVGMGPETQYF. CDR3 nucleotides: TGCAGCGTCCCGGTGGGGATGGGCCCAGAGACCCAGTACTTC.

The V call is TRBV5-6, the J call TRBJ2-5, with D unresolved. The DNA end is more similar to TRBJ2-1, so the J call may be wrong. Germline CDR1 reads SGHDT; CDR2 reads YYEEEE. The CDR3 is 17 amino acids. The CDR3 loop is CASSFRVRAPFGDEQFF. CDR3 bases: TGTGCCAGCAGCTTTCGGGTCCGGGCCCCGTTCGGCGATGAGCAGTTCTTC.

In its sample, this clonotype was seen a few times. The chain carries TRBV11-2 and TRBJ2-3, with 8 bases identical to TRBD2. The CDR3 extends over 18 amino acids. Looked up from germline, CDR1 is SGHAT and CDR2 is FQNNGV. J gave up 0 bases and V 1 base, and 9 bases lay outside the gene matches. CDR3 sequence: CASSLGIAGSSSTDTQYF. The CDR3 coding sequence is TGTGCCAGCAGCTTAGGGATAGCGGGGTCTTCTAGCACAGATACGCAGTATTTT.